Included here is one T cell receptor beta chain sequence, with context. This sample also contains other DNA sequences that code for the same CDR3. This record belongs to a study of blood T cell repertoires in COVID-19. Overall study: COVID-19 samples, acute and convalescent, were from the United States, Italy and Spain. From T cells, B-cell-depleted T cells, or PBMCs came the material, which was cDNA or gDNA.

Trimming cost V 1 base and J 2 bases, with 6 bases left between them. The CDR3 totals 13 residues. Per the germline V gene, CDR1 is SGHNT and CDR2 is YENEEA. Per the authors' pipeline: Scientists estimated how many nucleated cells there were by amplifying reference gene primers. Data came from immunoSEQ multiplex PCR; TCRdb stores just in-frame clones and leaves some out. The DNA gave D and trimming, while V, J and clone size come from that table. The sample records under 150,000 clones, approximately 90% being singletons. The chain combines TRBV11-3 with TRBJ2-7; tentative D call: TRBD1 (5 bases). Input material: peripheral blood. The source is a man aged 45-65 years with active or convalescent COVID-19. The CDR3 protein is CASSLGQTYEQYF. CDR3 coding DNA: TGTGCCAGCAGCTTAGGACAGACCTACGAGCAGTACTTC.